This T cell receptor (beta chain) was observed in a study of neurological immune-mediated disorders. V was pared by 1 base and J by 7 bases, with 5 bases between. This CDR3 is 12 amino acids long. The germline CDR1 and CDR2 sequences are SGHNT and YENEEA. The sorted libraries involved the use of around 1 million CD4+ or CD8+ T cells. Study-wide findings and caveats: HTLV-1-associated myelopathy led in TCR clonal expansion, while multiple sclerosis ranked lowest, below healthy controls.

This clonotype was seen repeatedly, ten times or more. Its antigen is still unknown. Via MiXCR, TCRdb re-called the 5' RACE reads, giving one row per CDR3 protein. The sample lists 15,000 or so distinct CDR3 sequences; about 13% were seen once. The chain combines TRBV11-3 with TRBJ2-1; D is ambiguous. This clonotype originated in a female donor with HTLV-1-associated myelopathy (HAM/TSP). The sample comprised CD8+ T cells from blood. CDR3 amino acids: CASSLAGNEQFF. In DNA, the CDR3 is TGTGCCAGCAGCTTAGCTGGAAATGAGCAGTTCTTC.